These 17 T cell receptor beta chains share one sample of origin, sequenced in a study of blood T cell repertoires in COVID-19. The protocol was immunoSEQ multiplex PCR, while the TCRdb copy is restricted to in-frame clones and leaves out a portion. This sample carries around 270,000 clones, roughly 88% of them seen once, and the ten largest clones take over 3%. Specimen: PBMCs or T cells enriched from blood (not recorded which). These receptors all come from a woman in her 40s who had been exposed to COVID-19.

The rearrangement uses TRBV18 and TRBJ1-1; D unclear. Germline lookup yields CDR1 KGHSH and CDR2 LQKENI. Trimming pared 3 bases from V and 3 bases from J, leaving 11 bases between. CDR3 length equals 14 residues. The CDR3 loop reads CASSPSRTDTEAFF. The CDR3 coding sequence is TGTGCCAGCTCACCCAGCAGGACTGACACTGAAGCTTTCTTT.

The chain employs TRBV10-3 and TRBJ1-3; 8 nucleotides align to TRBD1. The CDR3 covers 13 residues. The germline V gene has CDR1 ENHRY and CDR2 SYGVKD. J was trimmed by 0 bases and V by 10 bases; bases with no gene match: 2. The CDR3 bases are TGTGCCAGTACAGGGGGCTCTGGAAACACCATATATTTT. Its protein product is CASTGGSGNTIYF.

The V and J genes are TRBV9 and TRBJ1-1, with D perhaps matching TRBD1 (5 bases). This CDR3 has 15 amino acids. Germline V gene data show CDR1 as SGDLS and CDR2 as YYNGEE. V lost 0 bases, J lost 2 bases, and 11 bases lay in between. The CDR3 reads CASSVGSRDNTEAFF. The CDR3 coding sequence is TGTGCCAGCAGCGTAGGGTCCAGGGATAACACTGAAGCTTTCTTT.

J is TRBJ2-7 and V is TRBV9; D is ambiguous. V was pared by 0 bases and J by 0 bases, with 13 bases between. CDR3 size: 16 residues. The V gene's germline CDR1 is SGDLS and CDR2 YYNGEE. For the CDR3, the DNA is TGTGCCAGCAGCGTAGCCAGTGGGCTAAGCTCCTACGAGCAGTACTTC. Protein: CASSVASGLSSYEQYF.

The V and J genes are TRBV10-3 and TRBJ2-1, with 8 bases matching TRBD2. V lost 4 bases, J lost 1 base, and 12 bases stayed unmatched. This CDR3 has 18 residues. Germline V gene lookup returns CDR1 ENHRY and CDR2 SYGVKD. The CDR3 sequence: CAISGESVAGPSYNEQFF. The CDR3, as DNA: TGTGCCATCAGTGGAGAGTCAGTAGCGGGACCATCCTACAATGAGCAGTTCTTC.

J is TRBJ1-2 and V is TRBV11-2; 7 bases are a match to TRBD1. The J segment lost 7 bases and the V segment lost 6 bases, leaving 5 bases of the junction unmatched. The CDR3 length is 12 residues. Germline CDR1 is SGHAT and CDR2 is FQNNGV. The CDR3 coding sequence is TGTGCCAGCAGTCCCGGGACAGCTGGCTACACCTTC. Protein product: CASSPGTAGYTF.

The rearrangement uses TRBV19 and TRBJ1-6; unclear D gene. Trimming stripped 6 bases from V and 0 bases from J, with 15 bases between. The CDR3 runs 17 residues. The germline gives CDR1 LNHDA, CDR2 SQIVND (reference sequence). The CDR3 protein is CASSPGGLSSYNSPLHF. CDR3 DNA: TGTGCCAGTAGCCCGGGAGGGTTGAGCTCCTATAATTCACCCCTCCACTTT.

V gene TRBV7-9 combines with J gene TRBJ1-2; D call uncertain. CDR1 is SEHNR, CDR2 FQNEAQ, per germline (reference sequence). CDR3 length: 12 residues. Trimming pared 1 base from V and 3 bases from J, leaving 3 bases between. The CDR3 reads CASSLDYYGYTF. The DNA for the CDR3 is TGTGCCAGCAGCTTAGACTACTATGGCTACACCTTC.

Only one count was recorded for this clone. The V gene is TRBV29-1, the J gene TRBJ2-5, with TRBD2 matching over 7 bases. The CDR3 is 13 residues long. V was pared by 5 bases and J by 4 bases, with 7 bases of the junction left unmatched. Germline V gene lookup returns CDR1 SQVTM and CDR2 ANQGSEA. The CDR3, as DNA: TGCAGCGTTTTTGGCGGGAGCGGAGAGACCCAGTACTTC. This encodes CSVFGGSGETQYF.

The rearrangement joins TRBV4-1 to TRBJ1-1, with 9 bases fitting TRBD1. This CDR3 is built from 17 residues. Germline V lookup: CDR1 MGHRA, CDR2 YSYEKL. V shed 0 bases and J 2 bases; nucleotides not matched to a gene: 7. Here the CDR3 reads CASSQENRGRRNTEAFF. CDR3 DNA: TGCGCCAGCAGCCAAGAGAACAGGGGGCGTAGAAACACTGAAGCTTTCTTT.

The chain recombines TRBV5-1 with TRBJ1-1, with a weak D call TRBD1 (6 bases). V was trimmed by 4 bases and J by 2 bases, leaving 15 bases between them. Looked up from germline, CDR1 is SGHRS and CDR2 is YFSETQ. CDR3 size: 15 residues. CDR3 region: CASSGPQGSNTEAFF. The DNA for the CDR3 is TGCGCCAGCAGCGGCCCACAGGGATCTAACACTGAAGCTTTCTTT.

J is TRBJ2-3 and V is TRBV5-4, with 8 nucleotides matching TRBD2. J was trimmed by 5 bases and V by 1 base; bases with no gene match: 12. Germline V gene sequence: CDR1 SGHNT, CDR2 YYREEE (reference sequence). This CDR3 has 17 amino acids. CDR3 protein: CASSLKGRGEGIDTQYF. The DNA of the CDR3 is TGTGCCAGCAGCTTGAAAGGGCGGGGGGAAGGAATAGATACGCAGTATTTT.

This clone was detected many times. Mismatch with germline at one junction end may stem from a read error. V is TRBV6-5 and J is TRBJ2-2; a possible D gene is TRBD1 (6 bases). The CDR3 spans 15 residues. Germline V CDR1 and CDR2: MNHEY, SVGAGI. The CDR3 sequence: CASRPGTSKTGELFF. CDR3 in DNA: TGTGCCAGCAGACCCGGGACATCGAAGACCGGGGAGCTGTTTTTT.

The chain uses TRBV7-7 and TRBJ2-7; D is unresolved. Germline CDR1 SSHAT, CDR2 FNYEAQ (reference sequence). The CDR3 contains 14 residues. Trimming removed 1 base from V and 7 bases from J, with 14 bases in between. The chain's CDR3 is CASSLGVGSREQYF. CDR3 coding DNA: TGTGCCAGCAGCTTAGGGGTGGGTTCGAGGGAGCAGTACTTC.

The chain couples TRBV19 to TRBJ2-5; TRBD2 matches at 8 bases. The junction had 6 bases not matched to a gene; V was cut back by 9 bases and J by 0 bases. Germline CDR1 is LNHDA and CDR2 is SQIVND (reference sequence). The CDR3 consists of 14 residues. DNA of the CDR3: TGTGCCAGCTTGCGGGGGGCTTACCAAGAGACCCAGTACTTC. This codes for CASLRGAYQETQYF. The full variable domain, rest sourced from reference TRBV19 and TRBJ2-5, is DGGITQSPKYLFRKEGQNVTLSCEQNLNHDAMYWYRQDPGQGLRLIYYSQIVNDFQKGDIAEGYSVSREKKESFPLTVTSAQKNPTAFYLCASLRGAYQETQYFGPGTRLLVL.

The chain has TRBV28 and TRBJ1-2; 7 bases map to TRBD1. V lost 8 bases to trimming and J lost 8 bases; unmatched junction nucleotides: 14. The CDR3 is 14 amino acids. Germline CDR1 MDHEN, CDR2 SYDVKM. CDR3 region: CASGQQGPIMGYTF. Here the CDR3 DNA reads TGTGCCAGCGGCCAACAGGGGCCCATAATGGGCTACACCTTC.

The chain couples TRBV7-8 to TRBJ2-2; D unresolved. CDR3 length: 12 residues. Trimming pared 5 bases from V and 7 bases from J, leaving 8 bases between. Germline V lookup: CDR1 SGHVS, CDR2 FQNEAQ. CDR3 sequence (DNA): TGTGCCAGCAGCGCCGACATCGGGGAGCTGTTTTTT. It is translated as CASSADIGELFF.